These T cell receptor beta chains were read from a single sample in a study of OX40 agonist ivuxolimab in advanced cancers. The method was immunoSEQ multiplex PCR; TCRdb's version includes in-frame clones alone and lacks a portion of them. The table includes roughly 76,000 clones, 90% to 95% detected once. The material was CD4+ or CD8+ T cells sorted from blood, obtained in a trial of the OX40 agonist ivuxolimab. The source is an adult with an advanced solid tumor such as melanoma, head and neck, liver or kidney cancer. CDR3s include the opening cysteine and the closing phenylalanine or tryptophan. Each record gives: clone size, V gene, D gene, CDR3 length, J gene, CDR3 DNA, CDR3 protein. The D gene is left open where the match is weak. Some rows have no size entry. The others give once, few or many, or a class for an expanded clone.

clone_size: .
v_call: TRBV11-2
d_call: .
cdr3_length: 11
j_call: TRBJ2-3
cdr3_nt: TGTGCCAGCAGCCTCACAGATACGCAGTATTTT
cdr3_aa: CASSLTDTQYF

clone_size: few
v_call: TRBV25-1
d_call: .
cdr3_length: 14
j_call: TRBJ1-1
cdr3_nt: TGTGCCAGCAGTGAGGTTAGCATGAACACTGAAGCTTTCTTT
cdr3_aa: CASSEVSMNTEAFF

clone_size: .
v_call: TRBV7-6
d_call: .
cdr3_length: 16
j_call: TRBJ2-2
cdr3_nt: TGTGCCAGCAGCTTACTCCGCGGGGCCGGCACCGGGGAGCTGTTTTTT
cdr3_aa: CASSLLRGAGTGELFF

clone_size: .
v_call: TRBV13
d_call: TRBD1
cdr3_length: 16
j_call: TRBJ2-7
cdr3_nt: TGTGCCAGCAGCTTACTTTACCCCACAGGGGTGCACGAGCAGTACTTC
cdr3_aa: CASSLLYPTGVHEQYF

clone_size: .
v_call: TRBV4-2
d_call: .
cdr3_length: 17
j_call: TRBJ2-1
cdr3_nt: TGTGCCAGCAGCCAAGATCGCGGCGGGATCTCCTACAATGAGCAGTTCTTC
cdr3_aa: CASSQDRGGISYNEQFF

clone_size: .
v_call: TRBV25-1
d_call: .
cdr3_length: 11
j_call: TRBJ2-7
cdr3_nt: TGTGCCAGTTCCAATGCTCCGGAGCAGTACTTC
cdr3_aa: CASSNAPEQYF

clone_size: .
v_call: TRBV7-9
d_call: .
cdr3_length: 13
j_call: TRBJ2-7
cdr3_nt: TGTGCCAGCAGCTTGCCGGGATCCTACGAGCAGTACTTC
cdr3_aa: CASSLPGSYEQYF

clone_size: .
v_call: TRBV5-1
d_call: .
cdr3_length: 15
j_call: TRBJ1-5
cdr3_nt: TGCGCCAGCAGGCCGGACACTTGGAGCAATCAGCCCCAGCATTTT
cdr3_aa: CASRPDTWSNQPQHF

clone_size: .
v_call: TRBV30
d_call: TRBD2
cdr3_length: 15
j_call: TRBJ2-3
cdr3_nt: TGTGCCTGGAGTGTGATTAGCGGGGGCACAGATACGCAGTATTTT
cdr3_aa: CAWSVISGGTDTQYF

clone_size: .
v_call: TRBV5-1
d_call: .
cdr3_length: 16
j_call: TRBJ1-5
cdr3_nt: TGCGCCAGCAGCTTGGACGGATTATATAGCAATCAGCCCCAGCATTTT
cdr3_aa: CASSLDGLYSNQPQHF

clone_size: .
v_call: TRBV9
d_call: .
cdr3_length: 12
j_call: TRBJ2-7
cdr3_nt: TGTGCCAGCAGCCGAACAGCTAGCGAGCAGTACTTC
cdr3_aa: CASSRTASEQYF

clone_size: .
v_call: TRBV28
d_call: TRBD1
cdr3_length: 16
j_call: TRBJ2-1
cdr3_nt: TGTGCCAGCAGTTTTTTTGGGACAGGGGGCGACTATGAGCAGTTCTTC
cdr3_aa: CASSFFGTGGDYEQFF

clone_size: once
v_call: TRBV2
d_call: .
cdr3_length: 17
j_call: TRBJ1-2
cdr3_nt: TGTGCCAGCAGTCTGGAGGCCGCTATACCCCGCGGCTATGGCTACACCTTC
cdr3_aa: CASSLEAAIPRGYGYTF

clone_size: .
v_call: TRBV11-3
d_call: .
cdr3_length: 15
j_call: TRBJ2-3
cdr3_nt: TGTGCCAGCAGCTTAGAAAGGGGGATGGGAGATACGCAGTATTTT
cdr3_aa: CASSLERGMGDTQYF

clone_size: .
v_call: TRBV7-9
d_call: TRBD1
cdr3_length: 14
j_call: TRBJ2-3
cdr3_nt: TGTGCCAGCTTGGTGGACAGGGGCACAGATACGCAGTATTTT
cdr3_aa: CASLVDRGTDTQYF

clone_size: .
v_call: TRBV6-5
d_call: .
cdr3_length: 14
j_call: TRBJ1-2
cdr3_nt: TGTGCCAGCGCTCAACAGGGTTTAAGGTATGGCTACACCTTC
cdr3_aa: CASAQQGLRYGYTF

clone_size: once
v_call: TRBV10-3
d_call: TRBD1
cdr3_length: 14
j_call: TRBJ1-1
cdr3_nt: TGTGCCATCAGCTCAGGGACAGAAAACACTGAAGCTTTCTTT
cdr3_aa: CAISSGTENTEAFF

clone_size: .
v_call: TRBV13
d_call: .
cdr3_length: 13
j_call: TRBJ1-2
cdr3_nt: TGTGCCAGCAGCCTCAGGGGCCGCCTGGGCTACACCTTC
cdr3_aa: CASSLRGRLGYTF

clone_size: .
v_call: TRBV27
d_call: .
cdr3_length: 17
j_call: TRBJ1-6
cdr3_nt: TGTGCCAGCAGTCCCAGGGAGGGGAGCTCCTATAATTCACCCCTCCACTTT
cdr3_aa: CASSPREGSSYNSPLHF

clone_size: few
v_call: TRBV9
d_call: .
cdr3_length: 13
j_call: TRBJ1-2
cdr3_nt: TGTGCCAGCAGCCCCTGGGGGTCCAATGGCTACACCTTC
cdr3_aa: CASSPWGSNGYTF

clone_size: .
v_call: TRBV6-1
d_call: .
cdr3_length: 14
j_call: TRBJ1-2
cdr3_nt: TGTGCCAGCAGTGAAGCTGGTACAGGGTCTGGCTACACCTTC
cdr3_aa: CASSEAGTGSGYTF

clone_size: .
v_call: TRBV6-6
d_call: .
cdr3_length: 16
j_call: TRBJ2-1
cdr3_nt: TGTGCCAGCAGTCCCGGTTCGGGCCTTAACAACAATGAGCAGTTCTTC
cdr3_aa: CASSPGSGLNNNEQFF

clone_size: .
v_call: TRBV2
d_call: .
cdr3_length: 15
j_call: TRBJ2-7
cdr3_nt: TGTGCCAGCAGTAAAGCCGGGACTGTAGAAAGAGAGCAGTACTTC
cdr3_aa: CASSKAGTVEREQYF

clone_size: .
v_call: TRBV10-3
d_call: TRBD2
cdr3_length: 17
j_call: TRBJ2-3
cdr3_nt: TGTGCCATCAGTGCGATCCTAGCGGAAACTAGCACAGATACGCAGTATTTT
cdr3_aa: CAISAILAETSTDTQYF

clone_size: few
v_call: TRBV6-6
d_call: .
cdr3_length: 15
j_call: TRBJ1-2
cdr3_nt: TGTGCCAGCAGTTACACCGTAGAGGGGGTGAATGGCTACACCTTC
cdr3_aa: CASSYTVEGVNGYTF

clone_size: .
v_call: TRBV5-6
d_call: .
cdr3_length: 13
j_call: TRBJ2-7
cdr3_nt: TGTGCCAGCAGCTTAGGAGAGTCCTACGAGCAGTACTTC
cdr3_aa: CASSLGESYEQYF

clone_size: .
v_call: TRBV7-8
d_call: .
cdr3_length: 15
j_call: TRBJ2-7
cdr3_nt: TGTGCCAGCAGCTTATTGGGAAGAGGGGCTTACGAGCAGTACTTC
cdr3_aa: CASSLLGRGAYEQYF

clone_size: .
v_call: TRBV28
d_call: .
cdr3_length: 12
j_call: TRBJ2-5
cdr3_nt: TGTGCCAGCAGTGCGGCGATGAAGACCCAGTACTTC
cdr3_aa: CASSAAMKTQYF

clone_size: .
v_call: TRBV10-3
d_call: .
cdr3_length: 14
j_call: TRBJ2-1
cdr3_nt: TGTGCCATCCGCCTGCCGGGGACAAACAATGAGCAGTTCTTC
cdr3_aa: CAIRLPGTNNEQFF

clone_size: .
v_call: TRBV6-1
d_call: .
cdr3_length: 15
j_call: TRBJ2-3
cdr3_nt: TGTGCCAGCAGTGACTGGGACGGAAGCACAGATACGCAGTATTTT
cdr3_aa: CASSDWDGSTDTQYF

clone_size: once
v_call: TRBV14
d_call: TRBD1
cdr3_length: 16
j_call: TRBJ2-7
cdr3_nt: TGTGCCAGCAGCCAGGACACAGGGGTTTGGGCCTACGAGCAGTACTTC
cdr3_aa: CASSQDTGVWAYEQYF

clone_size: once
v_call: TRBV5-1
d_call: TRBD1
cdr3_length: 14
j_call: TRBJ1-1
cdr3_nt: TGCGCCAGCAGCTTGAGGGACAGGGTAACTGAAGCTTTCTTT
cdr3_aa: CASSLRDRVTEAFF

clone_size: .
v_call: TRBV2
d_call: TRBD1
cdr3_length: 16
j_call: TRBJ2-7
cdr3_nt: TGTGCCAGCAGTGAGATACAGGGGGCGATAACCTACGAGCAGTACTTC
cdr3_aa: CASSEIQGAITYEQYF

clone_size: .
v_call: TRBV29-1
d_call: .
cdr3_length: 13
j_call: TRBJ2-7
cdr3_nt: TGCAGCGTTGTAACGCCCTGGGGTTACGAGCAGTACTTC
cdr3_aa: CSVVTPWGYEQYF

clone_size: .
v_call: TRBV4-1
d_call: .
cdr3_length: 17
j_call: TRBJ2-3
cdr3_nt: TGCGCCAGCAGCCAGTGGCCGGGGGCCGGCAGCACAGATACGCAGTATTTT
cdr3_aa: CASSQWPGAGSTDTQYF

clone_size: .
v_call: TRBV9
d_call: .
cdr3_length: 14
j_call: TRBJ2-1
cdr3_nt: TGTGCCAGCAGCGTACAGGGAGACTACAATGAGCAGTTCTTC
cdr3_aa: CASSVQGDYNEQFF

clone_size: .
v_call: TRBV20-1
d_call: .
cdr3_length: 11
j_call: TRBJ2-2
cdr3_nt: TGCAGTGCTCACTTAGCCGGGGAGCTGTTTTTT
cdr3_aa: CSAHLAGELFF

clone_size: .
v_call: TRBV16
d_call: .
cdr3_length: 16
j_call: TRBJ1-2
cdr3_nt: TGTGCCAGCAGCCAATCCCTAGGAGGGGCGAACTATGGCTACACCTTC
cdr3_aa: CASSQSLGGANYGYTF

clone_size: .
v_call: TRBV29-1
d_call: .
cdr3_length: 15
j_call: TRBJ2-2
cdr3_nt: TGCAGCGTTGAAATTGGGCAGTGGGGGACCGGGGAGCTGTTTTTT
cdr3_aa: CSVEIGQWGTGELFF

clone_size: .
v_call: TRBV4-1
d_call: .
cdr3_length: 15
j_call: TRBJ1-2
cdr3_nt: TGCGCCAGCAGCCAAGATCGTCAGGGCGCCTATGGCTACACCTTC
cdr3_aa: CASSQDRQGAYGYTF

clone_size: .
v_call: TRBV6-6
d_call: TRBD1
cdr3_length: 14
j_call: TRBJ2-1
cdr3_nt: TGTGCCAGCAACCCGGGACAGGACTACAATGAGCAGTTCTTC
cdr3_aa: CASNPGQDYNEQFF

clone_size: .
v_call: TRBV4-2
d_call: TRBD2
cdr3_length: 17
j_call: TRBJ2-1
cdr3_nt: TGTGCCAGCCGGGTGGTGGCTAGCGGGGCGATTTACAATGAGCAGTTCTTC
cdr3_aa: CASRVVASGAIYNEQFF

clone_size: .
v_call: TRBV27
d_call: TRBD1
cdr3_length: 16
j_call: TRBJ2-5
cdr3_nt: TGTGCCAGCAGTTGGGGACAGATCTCGTACCAAGAGACCCAGTACTTC
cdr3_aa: CASSWGQISYQETQYF

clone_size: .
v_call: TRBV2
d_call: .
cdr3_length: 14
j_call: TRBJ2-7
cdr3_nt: TGTGCCAGCAGGGTAACCGGGCCCTCCTACGAGCAGTACTTC
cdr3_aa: CASRVTGPSYEQYF

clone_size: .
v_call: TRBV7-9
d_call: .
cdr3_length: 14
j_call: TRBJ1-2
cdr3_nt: TGTGCCAGCAGCTTAGAGGCGGCCTACTATGGCTACACCTTC
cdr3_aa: CASSLEAAYYGYTF

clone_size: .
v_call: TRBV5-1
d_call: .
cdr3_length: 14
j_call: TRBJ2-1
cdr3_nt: TGCGCCAGCAGCCTCTATCGGGCTTACAATGAGCAGTTCTTC
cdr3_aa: CASSLYRAYNEQFF

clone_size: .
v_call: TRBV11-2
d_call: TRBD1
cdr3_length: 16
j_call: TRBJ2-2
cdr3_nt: TGTGCCAGCAAGCCGGACAGGGGGCAGAACACCGGGGAGCTGTTTTTT
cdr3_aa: CASKPDRGQNTGELFF

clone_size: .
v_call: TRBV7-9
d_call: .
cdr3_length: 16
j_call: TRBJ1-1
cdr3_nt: TGTGCCAGCAGCCCATCCCCGGGACCCCCGAACACTGAAGCTTTCTTT
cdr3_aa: CASSPSPGPPNTEAFF

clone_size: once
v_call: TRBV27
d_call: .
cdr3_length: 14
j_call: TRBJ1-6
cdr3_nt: TGTGCCAGCAGGGCCGGGGGGGTAATTTCACCCCTCCACTTT
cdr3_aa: CASRAGGVISPLHF

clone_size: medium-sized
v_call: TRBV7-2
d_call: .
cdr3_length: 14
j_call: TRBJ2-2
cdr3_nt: TGTGCCAGCAGCTTAGCAGGGGACCTTGAGGAGCTGTTTTTT
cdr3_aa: CASSLAGDLEELFF

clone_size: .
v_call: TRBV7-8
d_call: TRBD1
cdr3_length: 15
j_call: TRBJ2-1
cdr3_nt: TGTGCCAGCAGCCAATACAGGGGCTCCTACAATGAGCAGTTCTTC
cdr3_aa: CASSQYRGSYNEQFF

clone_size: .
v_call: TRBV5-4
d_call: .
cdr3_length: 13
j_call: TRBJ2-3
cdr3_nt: TGTGCCAGCAGCTTTTGGGCTGCAGATACGCAGTATTTT
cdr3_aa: CASSFWAADTQYF

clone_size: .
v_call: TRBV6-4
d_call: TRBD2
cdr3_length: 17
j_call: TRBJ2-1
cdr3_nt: TGTGCCAGCAGTGACACCGCTAGCGGGGGGGCAGCACGTGAGCAGTTCTTC
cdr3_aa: CASSDTASGGAAREQFF

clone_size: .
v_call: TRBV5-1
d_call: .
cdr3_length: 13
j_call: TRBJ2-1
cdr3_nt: TGCGCCAGCAGCTTCTCACAGTACAATGAGCAGTTCTTC
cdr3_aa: CASSFSQYNEQFF

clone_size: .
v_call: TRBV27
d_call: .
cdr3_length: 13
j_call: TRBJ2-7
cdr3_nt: TGTGCCAGCAGCGAGTCTATCTCCTACGAGCAGTACTTC
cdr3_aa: CASSESISYEQYF

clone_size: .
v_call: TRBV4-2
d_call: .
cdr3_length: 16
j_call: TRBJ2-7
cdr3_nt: TGTGCCAGCAGCCCGTGGACCGGGACTCAGGGGCACGAGCAGTACTTC
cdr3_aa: CASSPWTGTQGHEQYF

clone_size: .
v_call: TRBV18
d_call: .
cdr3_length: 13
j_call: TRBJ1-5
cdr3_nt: TGTGCCAGCTCACCACCTGGGGACCAGCCCCAGCATTTT
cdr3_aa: CASSPPGDQPQHF

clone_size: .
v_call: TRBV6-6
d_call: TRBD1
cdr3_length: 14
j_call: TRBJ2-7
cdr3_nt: TGTGCCAGCAGTTACCCGGGACAGGGGGCTAACCAGTACTTC
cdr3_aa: CASSYPGQGANQYF